This is a list of T cell receptor beta chains from one sample in a study of blood T cell repertoires in COVID-19. The protocol was immunoSEQ multiplex PCR, while the TCRdb copy is restricted to in-frame clones and leaves out a portion. The repertoire holds over 90,000 clones, roughly 81% seen once, with roughly 4.8% in the top ten. Sequenced input: peripheral blood. The source is a man older than 75 with COVID-19, enrolled during active disease. Both conserved end residues are part of each CDR3. The D gene is left open where the match is weak. Expanded clones get a size class; other rows say once, few or many, or leave the size out.

cdr3_aa | cdr3_nt | v_call | d_call | clone_size | j_call
CASLTGMTEAFF | TGTGCCAGCTTGACAGGGATGACTGAAGCTTTCTTT | TRBV2 | TRBD1 | . | TRBJ1-1
CASSQEDRDRNTGELFF | TGCGCCAGCAGCCAAGAGGACCGGGACAGGAACACCGGGGAGCTGTTTTTT | TRBV4-3 | TRBD1 | . | TRBJ2-2
CASSLGQNYEQYF | TGTGCCAGCAGCCTCGGACAGAACTACGAGCAGTACTTC | TRBV7-9 | . | . | TRBJ2-7
CASSHRGEQYF | TGTGCCAGCAGCCACAGGGGCGAGCAGTACTTC | TRBV3-1/TRBV3-2 | . | . | TRBJ2-7
CASSITGLANYGYTF | TGTGCCAGCAGCATAACAGGGTTAGCTAACTATGGCTACACCTTC | TRBV2 | . | . | TRBJ1-2
CASRGQVVVQEQFF | TGTGCCAGCAGGGGACAGGTAGTAGTACAGGAGCAGTTCTTC | TRBV28 | TRBD1 | . | TRBJ2-1
CASSIGQGFNSPLHF | TGTGCCAGCTCCATTGGACAGGGTTTCAATTCACCCCTCCACTTT | TRBV6-6 | TRBD1 | . | TRBJ1-6
CASSFRGTEAFF | TGCGCCAGCAGCTTCAGGGGTACTGAAGCTTTCTTT | TRBV5-1 | . | few | TRBJ1-1
CASSPADYTDTQYF | TGTGCCAGCTCACCGGCGGACTACACAGATACGCAGTATTTT | TRBV18 | . | few | TRBJ2-3
CASSWGGQARNTQYF | TGCGCCAGCTCCTGGGGAGGGCAAGCAAGGAATACGCAGTATTTT | TRBV5-1 | TRBD2 | . | TRBJ2-3
CASSFFKVSGSYLSYEQYF | TGTGCTAGCAGCTTTTTTAAGGTAAGCGGATCATACCTCTCCTACGAGCAGTACTTC | TRBV7-7 | . | few | TRBJ2-7
CASGNRGPYEQYF | TGTGCCAGCGGTAACAGGGGGCCCTACGAGCAGTACTTC | TRBV27 | TRBD1 | few | TRBJ2-7
CAWSNWVGGTGVSEQYF | TGTGCCTGGAGCAACTGGGTAGGAGGGACAGGGGTCTCCGAGCAGTACTTC | TRBV30 | TRBD1 | . | TRBJ2-7
CASSSDGLYEQYF | TGCGCCAGCAGCTCGGACGGACTCTACGAGCAGTACTTC | TRBV5-1 | . | . | TRBJ2-7
CASIELGLNTEAFF | TGTGCCAGCATCGAGCTCGGACTTAACACTGAAGCTTTCTTT | TRBV6-5 | . | . | TRBJ1-1
CASSFPGTSGKAQYF | TGTGCCAGCAGTTTCCCCGGGACTAGCGGGAAGGCCCAGTACTTC | TRBV2 | TRBD2 | . | TRBJ2-5
CASSVGRWDTRRGLTDTQYF | TGTGCCAGCAGTGTGGGGCGGTGGGACACTCGACGAGGACTCACAGATACGCAGTATTTT | TRBV27 | . | . | TRBJ2-3
CASSSWTGGSNTEAFF | TGTGCCAGCAGCAGCTGGACAGGGGGCTCGAACACTGAAGCTTTCTTT | TRBV7-8 | TRBD1 | . | TRBJ1-1
CASSQVVQGDYEQYF | TGTGCCAGCAGCCAAGTGGTGCAGGGGGACTACGAGCAGTACTTC | TRBV14 | TRBD1 | . | TRBJ2-7
CASSLDRHRGYTF | TGTGCCAGCAGCTTAGATCGGCACAGGGGCTACACCTTC | TRBV11-2 | . | . | TRBJ1-2
CASSEVPQGSQPQHF | TGTGCCAGCAGTGAAGTTCCACAGGGCAGTCAGCCCCAGCATTTT | TRBV2 | . | . | TRBJ1-5
CAWTKARGNTEAFF | TGTGCCTGGACAAAAGCAAGGGGGAACACTGAAGCTTTCTTT | TRBV30 | . | . | TRBJ1-1